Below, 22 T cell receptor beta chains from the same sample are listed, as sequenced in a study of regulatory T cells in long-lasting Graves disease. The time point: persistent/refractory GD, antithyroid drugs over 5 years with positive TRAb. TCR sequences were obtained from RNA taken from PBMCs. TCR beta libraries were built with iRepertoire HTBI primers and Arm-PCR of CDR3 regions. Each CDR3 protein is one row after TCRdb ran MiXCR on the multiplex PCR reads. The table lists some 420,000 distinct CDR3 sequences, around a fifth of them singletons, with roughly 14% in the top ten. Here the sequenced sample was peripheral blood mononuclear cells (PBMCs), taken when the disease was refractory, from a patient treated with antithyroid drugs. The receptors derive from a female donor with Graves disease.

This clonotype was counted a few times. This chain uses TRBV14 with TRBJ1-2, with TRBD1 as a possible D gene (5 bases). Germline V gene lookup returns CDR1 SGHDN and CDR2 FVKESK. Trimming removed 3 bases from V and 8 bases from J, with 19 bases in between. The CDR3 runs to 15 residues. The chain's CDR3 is CASSQAVQGPLGYTF. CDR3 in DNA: TGTGCCAGCAGCCAGGCCGTTCAGGGACCTTTAGGCTACACCTTC.

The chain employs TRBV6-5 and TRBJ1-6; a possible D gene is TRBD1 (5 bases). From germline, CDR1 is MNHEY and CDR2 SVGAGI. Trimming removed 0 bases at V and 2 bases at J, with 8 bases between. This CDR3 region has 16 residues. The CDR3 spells CASSYSGDAYNSPLHF. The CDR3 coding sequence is TGTGCCAGCAGTTACTCGGGGGACGCCTATAATTCACCCCTCCACTTT.

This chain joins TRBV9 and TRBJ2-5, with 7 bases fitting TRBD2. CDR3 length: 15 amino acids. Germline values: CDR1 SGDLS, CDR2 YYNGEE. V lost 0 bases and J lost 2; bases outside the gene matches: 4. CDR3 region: CASSVGGGKQETQYF. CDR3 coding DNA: TGTGCCAGCAGCGTAGGCGGGGGTAAACAAGAGACCCAGTACTTC.

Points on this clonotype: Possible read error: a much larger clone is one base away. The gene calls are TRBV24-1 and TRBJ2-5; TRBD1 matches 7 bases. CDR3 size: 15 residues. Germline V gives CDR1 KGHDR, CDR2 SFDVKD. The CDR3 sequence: CATSDRRTGGEAQYF. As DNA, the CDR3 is TGTGCCACCAGTGATCGCCGGACAGGCGGAGAGGCCCAGTACTTC.

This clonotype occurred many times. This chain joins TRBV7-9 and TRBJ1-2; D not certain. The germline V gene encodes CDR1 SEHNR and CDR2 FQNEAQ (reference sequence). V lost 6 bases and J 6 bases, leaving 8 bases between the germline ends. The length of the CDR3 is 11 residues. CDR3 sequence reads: CASSYGDGYTF. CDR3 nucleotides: TGTGCCAGCAGTTACGGGGATGGCTACACCTTC.

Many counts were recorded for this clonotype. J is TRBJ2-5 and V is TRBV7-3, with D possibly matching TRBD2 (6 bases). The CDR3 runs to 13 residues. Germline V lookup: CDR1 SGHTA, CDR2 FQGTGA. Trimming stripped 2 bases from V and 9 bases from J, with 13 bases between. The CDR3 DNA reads TGTGCCAGCAGCTTAGAGTTCGGAGGGTCCCAGTACTTC. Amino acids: CASSLEFGGSQYF.

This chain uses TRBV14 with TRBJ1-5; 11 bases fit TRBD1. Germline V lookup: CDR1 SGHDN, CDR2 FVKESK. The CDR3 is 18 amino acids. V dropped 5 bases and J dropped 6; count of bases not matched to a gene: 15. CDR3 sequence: CASSYPGTGGTTSQPQHF. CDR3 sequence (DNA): TGTGCCAGCAGCTACCCCGGGACAGGGGGTACCACCAGTCAGCCCCAGCATTTT.

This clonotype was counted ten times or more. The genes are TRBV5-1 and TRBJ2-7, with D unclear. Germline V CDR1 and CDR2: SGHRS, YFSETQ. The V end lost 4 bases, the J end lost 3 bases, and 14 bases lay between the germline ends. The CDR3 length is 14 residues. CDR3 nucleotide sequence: TGCGCCAGCAGCCTACAAGGTGGTAACTACGAGCAGTACTTC. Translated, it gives CASSLQGGNYEQYF.

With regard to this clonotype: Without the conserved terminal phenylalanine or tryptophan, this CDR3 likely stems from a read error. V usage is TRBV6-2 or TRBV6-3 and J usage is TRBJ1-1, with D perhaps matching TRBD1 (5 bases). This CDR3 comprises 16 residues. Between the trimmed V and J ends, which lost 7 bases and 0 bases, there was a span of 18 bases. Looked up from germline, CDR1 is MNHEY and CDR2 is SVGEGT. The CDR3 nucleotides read TGTGCCAGCAACTGGAGTCAGGGCTGGATGAACACTGAAGCTTTCTGT. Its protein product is CASNWSQGWMNTEAFC.

This CDR3 is CASSSTGSRTQYF. CDR3 bases: TGTGCCAGCAGCTCTACAGGGTCCAGGACCCAGTACTTC. The rearrangement links TRBV7-3 to TRBJ2-5; maybe TRBD1 (6 bases). There are 13 residues in the CDR3. Trimming stripped 4 bases from V and 7 bases from J, with 13 bases between. CDR1 and CDR2 from the germline V gene are SGHTA and FQGTGA.

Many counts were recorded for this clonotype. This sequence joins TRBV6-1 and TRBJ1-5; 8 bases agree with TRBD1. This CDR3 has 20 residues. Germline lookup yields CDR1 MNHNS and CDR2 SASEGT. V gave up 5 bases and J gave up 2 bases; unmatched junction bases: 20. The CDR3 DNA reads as TGTGCCAGCAGTCTCTCGTGGTGGACAGGGAAGGCCTGGCGCAATCAGCCCCAGCATTTT. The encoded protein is CASSLSWWTGKAWRNQPQHF.

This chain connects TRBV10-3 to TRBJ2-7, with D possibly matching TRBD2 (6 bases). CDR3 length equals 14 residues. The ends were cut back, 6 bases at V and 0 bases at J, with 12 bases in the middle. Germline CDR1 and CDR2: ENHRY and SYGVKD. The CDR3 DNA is TGTGCCATCAGGAGCCGGGACTCCTCCTACGAGCAGTACTTC. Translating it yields CAIRSRDSSYEQYF.

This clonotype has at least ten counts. The CDR3 is CASGTTGASSYEQYF. DNA of the CDR3: TGTGCCAGCGGAACCACAGGGGCCTCCTCCTACGAGCAGTACTTC. The V call is TRBV28, the J call TRBJ2-7; 7 bases fit TRBD1. Germline values: CDR1 MDHEN, CDR2 SYDVKM. V shed 8 bases and J 0 bases; nucleotides not matched to a gene: 10. The CDR3 spans 15 residues.

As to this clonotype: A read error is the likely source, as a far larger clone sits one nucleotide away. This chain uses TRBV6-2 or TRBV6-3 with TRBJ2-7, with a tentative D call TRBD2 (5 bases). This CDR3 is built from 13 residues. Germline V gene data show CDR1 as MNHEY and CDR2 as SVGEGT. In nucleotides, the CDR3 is TGTGCCAGCAGTTACCCGGGGTCCTACGGGCAGTACTTC. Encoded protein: CASSYPGSYGQYF.

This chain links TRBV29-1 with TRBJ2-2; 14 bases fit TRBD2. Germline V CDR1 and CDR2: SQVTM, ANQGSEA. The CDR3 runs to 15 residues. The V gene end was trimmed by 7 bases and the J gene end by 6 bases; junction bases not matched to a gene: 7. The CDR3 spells CSAQTSGRASGELFF. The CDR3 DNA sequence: TGCAGCGCCCAGACTAGCGGGAGGGCCTCCGGGGAGCTGTTTTTT.

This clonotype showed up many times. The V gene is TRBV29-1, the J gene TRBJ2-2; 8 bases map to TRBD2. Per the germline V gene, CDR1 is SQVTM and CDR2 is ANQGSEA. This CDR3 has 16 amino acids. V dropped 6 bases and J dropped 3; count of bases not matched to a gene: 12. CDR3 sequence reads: CSVRAFGREDTGELFF. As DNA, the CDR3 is TGCAGCGTCCGAGCCTTTGGGCGGGAGGACACCGGGGAGCTGTTTTTT.

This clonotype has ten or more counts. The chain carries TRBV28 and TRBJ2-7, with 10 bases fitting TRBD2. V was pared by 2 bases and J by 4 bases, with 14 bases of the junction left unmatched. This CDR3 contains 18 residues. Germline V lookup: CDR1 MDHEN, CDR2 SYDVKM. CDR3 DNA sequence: TGTGCCAGCAGTTTAACGCGGGCCCCTAGCGGGAGTTGGTACGAGCAGTACTTC. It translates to CASSLTRAPSGSWYEQYF.

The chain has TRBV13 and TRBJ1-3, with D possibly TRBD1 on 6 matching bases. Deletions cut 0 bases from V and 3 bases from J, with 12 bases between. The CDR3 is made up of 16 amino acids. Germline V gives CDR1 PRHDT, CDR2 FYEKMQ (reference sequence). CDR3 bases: TGTGCCAGCAGCTTAGGGGGGGCGCTCCTTGGAAACACCATATATTTT. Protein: CASSLGGALLGNTIYF.

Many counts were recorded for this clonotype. CDR3 bases: TGTGCCAGCAGTTACGAAAGTTCACCCCTCCACTTT. It specifies CASSYESSPLHF. This rearrangement joins TRBV6-5 to TRBJ1-6; D is undetermined. V lost 2 bases, J lost 9 bases, and 5 bases lay in between. The CDR3 totals 12 residues. Looked up from germline, CDR1 is MNHEY and CDR2 is SVGAGI.

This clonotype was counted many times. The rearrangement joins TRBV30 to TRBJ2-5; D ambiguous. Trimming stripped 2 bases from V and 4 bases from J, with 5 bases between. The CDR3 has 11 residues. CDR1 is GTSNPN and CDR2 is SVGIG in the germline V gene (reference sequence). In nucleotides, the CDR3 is TGTGCCTGGAGTATCGTAGAGACCCAGTACTTC. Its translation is CAWSIVETQYF.

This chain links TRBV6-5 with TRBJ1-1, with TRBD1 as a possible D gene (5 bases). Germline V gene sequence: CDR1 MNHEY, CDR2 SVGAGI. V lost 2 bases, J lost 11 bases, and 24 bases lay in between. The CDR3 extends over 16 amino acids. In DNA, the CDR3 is TGTGCCAGCAGTTACACAAGGGCGCGGGGAGATTGGGGCGCTTTCTTT. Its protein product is CASSYTRARGDWGAFF.

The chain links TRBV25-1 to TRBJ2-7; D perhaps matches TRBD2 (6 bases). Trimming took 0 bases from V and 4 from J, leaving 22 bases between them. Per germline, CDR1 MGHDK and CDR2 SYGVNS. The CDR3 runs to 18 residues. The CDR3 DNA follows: TGTGCCAGCAGTGAATATACTCCGGGACTGACAACCTTATACGAGCAGTACTTC. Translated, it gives CASSEYTPGLTTLYEQYF.